The TCR beta chain under discussion was sequenced for a study of metastatic and nonmetastatic thyroid tumors. Across the whole study: Repertoires were compared across blood and tumor or nodule tissue from malignant and benign thyroid patients. Study-level points and caveats: TCR beta diversity was reportedly significantly higher in malignant thyroid tumors than benign nodules, in blood and tumor.

Per the study methods: A distant-metastasis classifier for papillary thyroid cancer was built using CDR3 differences across clinicopathological groups. TCRdb reassembled clones from the PCR reads with MiXCR. TCRdb, not the authors, supplied the V and J calls. The sample records around 61,000 clones, 25% to 30% being singletons. Every patient underwent thyroid surgery untreated. The germline CDR1 and CDR2 sequences are MNHEY and SMNVEV (reference sequence). The CDR3 has 16 amino acids. Trimming cost V 9 bases and J 2 bases; bases outside gene matches: 10. This clone showed up just a few times. Its cognate antigen is unknown.

Sequencing was done on a sample of blood. The TCR originated in a female donor with papillary thyroid cancer or a benign thyroid nodule (not recorded which). Some clones in this sample may be carry-over from other donors' samples. The rearrangement links TRBV27 to TRBJ2-7, with 13 bases matching TRBD2. Written as DNA, the CDR3 is TGTGCCAGTAGTATGACTAGCGGGGGGCATACCTACGAGCAGTACTTC. Encoded protein: CASSMTSGGHTYEQYF.